This T cell receptor beta chain was recovered during a study of early T cells in non-severe SARS-CoV-2 infection. At the level of the study: Bulk RNA from unsorted whole blood was sequenced; chains were unpaired. General study points: Comparison of clonotypes with VDJdb favored anti-spike CD8 responses while missing private and CD4 specificities.

Each single cDNA molecule received a unique molecular identifier. Each CDR3 protein gets one entry after TCRdb re-called the 5' RACE reads with MiXCR. The table has 65,000 to 95,000 distinct CDR3 sequences, roughly 9.4% seen once; the top ten hold 4.8%. Trimming pared 2 bases from V and 3 bases from J, leaving 7 bases between. From germline, CDR1 is MDHEN and CDR2 SYDVKM. The CDR3 extends over 14 amino acids. Remarks on this clonotype: Its matching antigen is unknown.

The chain is built from TRBV28 and TRBJ1-4, with D uncertain. The source material was whole blood. The sequence derives from an adult who was a healthcare worker with PCR-confirmed SARS-CoV-2 infection or an uninfected control (not recorded which). CDR3 residues: CASSLVDSNEKLFF. Written as DNA, the CDR3 is TGTGCCAGCAGTTTAGTGGATTCTAATGAAAAACTGTTTTTT.